This T cell receptor (beta chain) was profiled in a study of molecular identifiers for immune sequencing clone quantification. Study-wide points: With a barcode shared among identical TCR molecules, highly expanded clone sizes could be underestimated. Effector cells kept over 98% of their molecules in clones above 20 RNA copies, while naive cells kept under 1% there.

Every naive CD8 library was made from between about 20,000 and 1,000,000 sorted cells with 10%, 30% or 50% RNA. Naive CD8 T cell sorting was performed on the CD8+CD4-CCR7+CD45RA+ phenotype. TCRdb reprocessed the PCR reads via MiXCR and lists one record per CDR3 protein. The sample has under 800,000 distinct CDR3 sequences, around 25% seen once. This clonotype was observed many times. Antigen specificity is unknown. Germline V gene data show CDR1 as LGHNA and CDR2 as YSLEER. CDR3 size: 15 residues. Losses at the gene ends were 0 bases for V and 6 bases for J; bases not matched to a gene: 6. The receptor was isolated from a human donor in good health. Some libraries in this study had Jurkat cell RNA spiked in. The rearrangement joins TRBV4-3 to TRBJ2-3, with 7 positions matching TRBD1. The sample comprised naive CD8+ T cells from blood, with Jurkat cell RNA spiked in. Indicated subset: FACS-sorted CD8+CD4-CCR7+CD45RA+ naive T cells. As DNA, the CDR3 is TGCGCCAGCAGCCAAGATCCGCGACAGGGCGATACGCAGTATTTT. This sequence encodes CASSQDPRQGDTQYF.